These 26 T cell receptor beta chains share one sample of origin, sequenced in a study of cytomegalovirus exposure and HLA in healthy donors. The PCR ran on 60 Vbeta and 13 Jbeta primers. Generated by immunoSEQ multiplex PCR, the TCRdb table keeps only in-frame clones and is missing some. The repertoire consists of around 170,000 clones, with over 60% occurring once and the leading ten covering approximately 1.4%. Sequencing input: PBMCs. These receptors originate from a girl between 10 and 17 years old in good health and CMV-seronegative.

About this clone itself: An end of the junction does not agree with germline; a read error may underlie this. This specimen includes other DNA sequences encoding the same CDR3. The V call is TRBV6-6, the J call TRBJ1-2; D possibly corresponds to TRBD1 (6 bases). Germline V lookup: CDR1 MNHNY, CDR2 SVGAGI (reference sequence). This CDR3 spans 14 amino acids. CDR3 DNA sequence: TGTGCCAGCAGAAGACAGGAGACTAACTATGGCTACACTTTC. It codes for CASRRQETNYGYTF.

The chain recombines TRBV1 with TRBJ1-4. TRBV1 constitutes a pseudogene. The CDR3 contains 13 residues. The CDR3 spells CTSSQAPNEKLFF. For the CDR3, the DNA is TGCACCAGCAGCCAAGCTCCGAATGAAAAACTGTTTTTT.

This rearrangement joins TRBV9 to TRBJ1-2; 7 nucleotides align to TRBD1. The junction had 9 bases not matched to a gene; V was cut back by 0 bases and J by 4 bases. The V gene's germline CDR1 is SGDLS and CDR2 YYNGEE. CDR3 length: 16 amino acids. The CDR3 DNA reads TGTGCCAGCAGCGTAGAACTGGACAGGTGGGGCTATGGCTACACCTTC. Amino acids: CASSVELDRWGYGYTF.

The chain combines TRBV6-1 with TRBJ2-3; D is unresolved. The V and J ends lost 1 base and 5 bases respectively, with 4 bases between them. The CDR3 length is 12 residues. CDR1 is MNHNS and CDR2 is SASEGT in the germline V gene. The CDR3, as DNA: TGTGCCAGCAGTGAAGGTCGAGATACGCAGTATTTT. Translating gives CASSEGRDTQYF.

The gene calls are TRBV20-1 and TRBJ1-1; D unresolved. V dropped 5 bases and J dropped 1 base, with 5 bases sitting between them. Germline lookup yields CDR1 DFQATT and CDR2 SNEGSKA (reference sequence). The CDR3 length is 11 residues. The CDR3 is CSAAENTEAFF. CDR3 coding DNA: TGCAGTGCTGCGGAGAACACTGAAGCTTTCTTT.

CDR3 protein: CASRVTDYNEQFF. CDR3 DNA: TGTGCCAGCAGGGTGACAGATTACAATGAGCAGTTCTTC. V usage is TRBV6-6 and J usage is TRBJ2-1, with D perhaps matching TRBD1 (5 bases). Germline V gene sequence: CDR1 MNHNY, CDR2 SVGAGI (reference sequence). V lost 6 bases and J 4 bases, leaving 10 bases between the germline ends. The CDR3 runs 13 residues.

Concerning this clone: The junction and the germline gene differ at one end; a read error may be behind it. Other DNA sequences in this sample translate to the same CDR3. The rearrangement links TRBV5-4 to TRBJ1-6, with 7 bases aligning to TRBD1. The V gene's germline CDR1 is SGHNT and CDR2 YYREEE (reference sequence). The CDR3 consists of 15 residues. Here the CDR3 DNA reads TGTGCCAGCAGCTTGGTGGGACAGTATAATTCCCCCCTCCACTTT. Translation: CASSLVGQYNSPLHF.

J is TRBJ2-7 and V is TRBV5-1, with 9 bases fitting TRBD1. The CDR3 extends over 14 amino acids. Germline trimming cut 1 base from V and 4 bases from J; bases unmatched to any gene: 3. CDR1 SGHRS and CDR2 YFSETQ come from the germline V gene. CDR3 bases: TGCGCCAGCAGCTTGAGTGGACAGGGGTACGAGCAGTACTTC. Amino acid sequence: CASSLSGQGYEQYF.

The genes are TRBV5-6 and TRBJ2-1; no clear D. The germline gives CDR1 SGHDT, CDR2 YYEEEE. This CDR3 region has 14 residues. The V end lost 5 bases, the J end lost 6 bases, and 15 bases lay between the germline ends. The CDR3 DNA follows: TGTGCCAGCAGTTCCGTTCCGCTTAGCAATGAGCAGTTCTTC. Amino acids: CASSSVPLSNEQFF.

CDR3 sequence (DNA): TGTGCCAGCAGTTACCTCCAGGGGGCGCGGGCAGATACGCAGTATTTT. Translation gives CASSYLQGARADTQYF. This chain connects TRBV6-5 to TRBJ2-3; 8 bases agree with TRBD1. This CDR3 spans 16 amino acids. Trimming removed 2 bases from V and 4 bases from J; junction bases left unmatched: 8. Germline CDR1 MNHEY, CDR2 SVGAGI.

V usage is TRBV5-1 and J usage is TRBJ2-1; 9 nucleotides match TRBD1. The junction had 7 bases not matched to a gene; V was cut back by 4 bases and J by 5 bases. The CDR3 covers 15 residues. Germline lookup yields CDR1 SGHRS and CDR2 YFSETQ. In DNA form, the CDR3 reads TGCGCCAGCAGCCCGGGACAGGGCTATCACAATGAGCAGTTCTTC. It codes for CASSPGQGYHNEQFF.

This clone was recorded once. V usage is TRBV2 and J usage is TRBJ1-1; TRBD1 is a possible D gene (5 bases). Germline V gene data show CDR1 as SNHLY and CDR2 as FYNNEI. The germline V and J ends were trimmed by 6 bases and 1 base, with 15 bases remaining between them. The CDR3 has 15 residues. This CDR3 reads CASSPRRGTNTEAFF. The CDR3 DNA is TGTGCCAGCAGCCCGAGGAGGGGAACGAACACTGAAGCTTTCTTT.

This chain links TRBV7-3 with TRBJ1-6; a possible D gene is TRBD1 (5 bases). V lost 7 bases, J lost 7 bases, and 17 bases lay in between. The CDR3 has 15 residues. The germline gives CDR1 SGHTA, CDR2 FQGTGA. The CDR3 sequence: CASKAQALGNSPLHF. In DNA, the CDR3 is TGTGCCAGCAAGGCACAGGCCCTGGGCAATTCACCCCTCCACTTT.

V and J are TRBV6-4 and TRBJ2-5; 9 bases match TRBD2. V shed 6 bases, J shed 5 bases, and the junction held 4 bases outside the gene matches. Germline loops: CDR1 MRHNA, CDR2 SNTAGT. The CDR3 is made up of 13 amino acids. In nucleotides, the CDR3 is TGTGCCAGCAGACGAACTAGCGGGGAGACCCAGTACTTC. It encodes CASRRTSGETQYF.

This chain links TRBV27 with TRBJ2-2; D uncertain. This CDR3 spans 14 amino acids. Germline CDR1 is MNHEY and CDR2 is SMNVEV (reference sequence). Trimming left V 2 bases short and J 1 base short, with 5 bases between. The CDR3 is CASSLIVNTGELFF. The DNA for the CDR3 is TGTGCCAGCAGTTTAATCGTGAACACCGGGGAGCTGTTTTTT.

The V call is TRBV6-5, the J call TRBJ2-6; 7 nucleotides match TRBD1. J was trimmed by 4 bases and V by 6 bases; bases with no gene match: 6. The CDR3 is made up of 15 amino acids. Germline CDR1 reads MNHEY; CDR2 reads SVGAGI. CDR3 nucleotides: TGTGCCAGCAGACCAAGGGGGCCCGGGGCCAACGTCCTGACTTTC. This sequence encodes CASRPRGPGANVLTF.

The chain carries TRBV2 and TRBJ2-2; no reliable D call. The CDR3 spans 13 residues. Germline CDR1 reads SNHLY; CDR2 reads FYNNEI. V lost 5 bases and J 2 bases, leaving 6 bases between the germline ends. In DNA, the CDR3 is TGTGCCAGCAGTCAAGTAAACACCGGGGAGCTGTTTTTT. This encodes CASSQVNTGELFF. The full variable domain, completed using reference TRBV2 and TRBJ2-2, is EPEVTQTPSHQVTQMGQEVILRCVPISNHLYFYWYRQILGQKVEFLVSFYNNEISEKSEIFDDQFSVERPDGSNFTLKIRSTKLEDSAMYFCASSQVNTGELFFGEGSRLTVL.

The rearrangement uses TRBV29-1 and TRBJ1-1; D is perhaps TRBD1 (5 bases). The CDR3 contains 12 residues. In germline, CDR1 is SQVTM, CDR2 ANQGSEA. Trimming took 4 bases from V and 4 from J, leaving 10 bases between them. CDR3 in DNA: TGCAGCGTTGGCGGGGACCTCACTGAAGCTTTCTTT. This translates into CSVGGDLTEAFF.

The rearrangement joins TRBV27 to TRBJ1-5; maybe TRBD1 (5 bases). The V and J ends lost 3 bases and 6 bases respectively, with 12 bases between them. The CDR3 is 14 residues long. CDR1 MNHEY and CDR2 SMNVEV come from the germline V gene (reference sequence). The CDR3 protein is CASSFNGGGQPQHF. The CDR3 nucleotides are TGTGCCAGCAGTTTTAATGGGGGGGGTCAGCCCCAGCATTTT.

The chain uses TRBV7-3 and TRBJ2-3, with 9 positions matching TRBD1. The CDR3 totals 15 residues. Per the germline V gene, CDR1 is SGHTA and CDR2 is FQGTGA. The trim removed 2 bases at V and 6 bases at J, leaving 6 bases unmatched. CDR3 sequence reads: CASSLQGQGVDTQYF. The CDR3 DNA sequence: TGTGCCAGCAGCTTACAGGGACAGGGAGTGGATACGCAGTATTTT.

Comments on this clone: Distinct nucleotide sequences in the sample also encode this CDR3. The chain has TRBV2 and TRBJ2-5, with a possible D match to TRBD2 (5 bases). Trimming left V 6 bases short and J 4 bases short, with 6 bases between. Germline loops: CDR1 SNHLY, CDR2 FYNNEI. The CDR3 is made up of 11 amino acids. This chain's CDR3 is CASREAETQYF. The CDR3 DNA sequence: TGTGCCAGCAGGGAGGCAGAGACCCAGTACTTC.

The chain has TRBV7-7 and TRBJ1-5; D is undetermined. The CDR3 length is 13 residues. The ends were cut back, 2 bases at V and 5 bases at J, with 7 bases in the middle. Germline lookup yields CDR1 SSHAT and CDR2 FNYEAQ (reference sequence). CDR3 amino acids: CASSLSEDQPQHF. The DNA of the CDR3 is TGTGCCAGCAGCTTATCAGAGGATCAGCCCCAGCATTTT. Full variable domain (remainder filled in from reference TRBV7-7 and TRBJ1-5): GAGVSQSPRYKVTKRGQDVTLRCDPISSHATLYWYQQALGQGPEFLTYFNYEAQPDKSGLPSDRFSAERPEGSISTLTIQRTEQRDSAMYRCASSLSEDQPQHFGDGTRLSIL.

The J gene is TRBJ2-1, the V gene TRBV5-1; 8 bases are shared with TRBD1. Trimming cost V 4 bases and J 4 bases; bases outside gene matches: 13. CDR1 is SGHRS, CDR2 YFSETQ, per germline. This CDR3 comprises 17 residues. CDR3 amino acids: CASSLYGQGGRYNEQFF. CDR3 DNA: TGCGCCAGCAGCCTATACGGACAGGGCGGAAGGTACAATGAGCAGTTCTTC. The variable domain in full, with the rest retrieved from reference TRBV5-1 and TRBJ2-1, is KAGVTQTPRYLIKTRGQQVTLSCSPISGHRSVSWYQQTPGQGLQFLFEYFSETQRNKGNFPGRFSGRQFSNSRSEMNVSTLELGDSALYLCASSLYGQGGRYNEQFFGPGTRLTVL.

The V call is TRBV13, the J call TRBJ1-1, with 7 bases lining up with TRBD1. This CDR3 has 17 amino acids. Trimming at V came to 5 bases and at J to 0 bases, leaving 12 bases not matched to a gene. Germline CDR1 is PRHDT and CDR2 is FYEKMQ (reference sequence). The CDR3 nucleotides are TGTGCCAGCAGCCTATACGGGACAGAAAATATGAACACTGAAGCTTTCTTT. Translation: CASSLYGTENMNTEAFF.

There are a few counts of this clone. The chain joins TRBV19 to TRBJ2-4; D is possibly TRBD2 (6 bases). Trimming cost V 4 bases and J 3 bases, with 16 bases left between them. The CDR3 contains 16 residues. Germline loops: CDR1 LNHDA, CDR2 SQIVND (reference sequence). The CDR3 reads CASSTRKAGYKNIQYF. The CDR3 nucleotides read TGTGCCAGTAGTACCAGAAAAGCGGGCTACAAAAACATTCAGTACTTC.

The J gene is TRBJ1-1, the V gene TRBV2; D uncertain. Looked up from germline, CDR1 is SNHLY and CDR2 is FYNNEI. With 2 bases removed from V and 10 bases from J, the gap between germline ends came to 11 bases. The CDR3 loop spans 12 amino acids. The CDR3 DNA sequence: TGTGCCAGCAGTGAAACGAATTGGAGAGCTTTCTTT. Amino acid sequence: CASSETNWRAFF. Based on the CDR3 plus reference TRBV2 and TRBJ1-1, the full variable domain is EPEVTQTPSHQVTQMGQEVILRCVPISNHLYFYWYRQILGQKVEFLVSFYNNEISEKSEIFDDQFSVERPDGSNFTLKIRSTKLEDSAMYFCASSETNWRAFFGQGTRLTVV.